Below, 27 T cell receptor beta chains from the same sample are listed, as sequenced in a study of cytomegalovirus exposure and HLA in healthy donors. PCR primers comprised 60 Vbeta and 13 Jbeta primers. Profiled with immunoSEQ multiplex PCR; TCRdb holds only in-frame clones, not every one. The table has 110,000 to 150,000 clones, over 80% seen once. The sequencing input was PBMCs. The receptors here all came from a male donor in good health and CMV-seronegative.

This clone was recorded once. The genes are TRBV15 and TRBJ1-1; D not resolved. This CDR3 has 16 residues. Trimming pared 1 base from V and 2 bases from J, leaving 14 bases between. Per germline, CDR1 LNHNV and CDR2 YYDKDF (reference sequence). The CDR3 is CATSRGGGSPNTEAFF. The CDR3, as DNA: TGTGCCACCAGCAGAGGGGGAGGCAGCCCAAACACTGAAGCTTTCTTT. Full variable domain (outside the CDR3, taken from reference TRBV15 and TRBJ1-1): DAMVIQNPRYQVTQFGKPVTLSCSQTLNHNVMYWYQQKSSQAPKLLFHYYDKDFNNEADTPDNFQSRRPNTSFCFLDIRSPGLGDTAMYLCATSRGGGSPNTEAFFGQGTRLTVV.

This chain uses TRBV6-1 with TRBJ2-2, with D perhaps TRBD2 (7 bases). The V and J ends lost 7 bases and 9 bases respectively, with 15 bases between them. Germline CDR1 reads MNHNS; CDR2 reads SASEGT. The CDR3 spans 13 residues. Here the CDR3 DNA reads TGTGCCAGCAAGCGGGGACAAGCCAGGGAGCTGTTTTTT. The encoded protein is CASKRGQARELFF.

V gene TRBV7-7 combines with J gene TRBJ2-7; 10 nucleotides line up with TRBD1. Trimming took 6 bases from V and 2 from J; bases not matched to a gene: 7. This CDR3 has 15 amino acids. Germline V CDR1 and CDR2: SSHAT, FNYEAQ (reference sequence). The CDR3 loop is CASSYGTGDAYEQYF. In DNA form, the CDR3 reads TGTGCCAGCAGTTACGGGACAGGGGACGCCTACGAGCAGTACTTC. The full variable domain, in which reference TRBV7-7 and TRBJ2-7 provide the parts outside the CDR3, is GAGVSQSPRYKVTKRGQDVTLRCDPISSHATLYWYQQALGQGPEFLTYFNYEAQPDKSGLPSDRFSAERPEGSISTLTIQRTEQRDSAMYRCASSYGTGDAYEQYFGPGTRLTVT.

This clone was seen only a few times. The genes are TRBV7-9 and TRBJ2-7, with 11 bases aligning to TRBD2. CDR3 size: 16 residues. V lost 4 bases and J lost 2; bases outside the gene matches: 7. Looked up from germline, CDR1 is SEHNR and CDR2 is FQNEAQ (reference sequence). The chain's CDR3 is CASSSSTSGGTYEQYF. The CDR3 DNA is TGTGCCAGCAGCTCCAGTACTAGCGGGGGAACCTACGAGCAGTACTTC.

The chain joins TRBV4-1 to TRBJ1-5, with no clear D. V lost 1 base to trimming and J lost 0 bases, with 7 bases between them. The CDR3 sequence is 15 residues long. Germline V gene sequence: CDR1 MGHRA, CDR2 YSYEKL. The CDR3 is CASSQGPNSNQPQHF. For the CDR3, the DNA is TGCGCCAGCAGCCAAGGGCCGAATAGCAATCAGCCCCAGCATTTT.

This chain links TRBV9 with TRBJ2-7; TRBD1 matches 9 bases. Trimming took 4 bases from V and 3 from J; bases not matched to a gene: 5. Germline CDR1 is SGDLS and CDR2 is YYNGEE. This CDR3 spans 14 amino acids. The CDR3 DNA reads as TGTGCCAGCAGCAAAGGGACAGGGAACTACGAGCAGTACTTC. Protein: CASSKGTGNYEQYF.

The V gene is TRBV6-5, the J gene TRBJ2-3, with 8 positions matching TRBD1. The CDR3 length is 15 residues. CDR1 MNHEY and CDR2 SVGAGI come from the germline V gene. V shed 0 bases and J 5 bases; nucleotides not matched to a gene: 4. The CDR3: CASSYSHRGRDTQYF. The CDR3 coding sequence is TGTGCCAGCAGTTACTCGCACAGGGGGAGAGATACGCAGTATTTT.

The J gene is TRBJ1-2, the V gene TRBV6-5; 10 nucleotides agree with TRBD1. Germline CDR1 is MNHEY and CDR2 is SVGAGI. This CDR3 comprises 14 residues. V lost 5 bases and J lost 4; bases outside the gene matches: 4. The DNA for the CDR3 is TGTGCCAGCAGTCCCGGGACAGGGGCCTATGGCTACACCTTC. This translates into CASSPGTGAYGYTF.

The chain uses TRBV5-1 and TRBJ2-2; 10 bases agree with TRBD2. Trimming took 5 bases from V and 6 from J; bases not matched to a gene: 19. The CDR3 is 19 residues long. The germline V gene has CDR1 SGHRS and CDR2 YFSETQ. DNA of the CDR3: TGCGCCAGCAGGCCAAAAGGGTCTAGCGGGAGTGGGGGACCCGGGGAGCTGTTTTTT. Translation gives CASRPKGSSGSGGPGELFF.

A note on this clone: The same CDR3 arises from other DNA sequences in this sample as well. The chain is built from TRBV19 and TRBJ1-6; the D gene is possibly TRBD1 (5 bases). CDR1 LNHDA and CDR2 SQIVND come from the germline V gene (reference sequence). The CDR3 consists of 15 residues. Trimming stripped 3 bases from V and 1 base from J, with 7 bases between. CDR3 coding DNA: TGTGCCAGTAGTATCAGGGATTCCTATAATTCACCCCTCCACTTT. Its protein is CASSIRDSYNSPLHF.

The J gene is TRBJ2-7, the V gene TRBV5-4; 9 nucleotides align to TRBD2. The length of the CDR3 is 14 residues. Per germline, CDR1 SGHNT and CDR2 YYREEE (reference sequence). The trim removed 0 bases at V and 6 bases at J, leaving 4 bases unmatched. CDR3 protein: CASSLELAGAEQYF. The CDR3 DNA reads as TGTGCCAGCAGCTTGGAATTAGCGGGAGCCGAGCAGTACTTC.

This clone was observed a few times. The rearrangement links TRBV2 to TRBJ2-1, with TRBD2 as a possible D gene (7 bases). Germline lookup yields CDR1 SNHLY and CDR2 FYNNEI. This CDR3 comprises 16 residues. Trimming cost V 7 bases and J 3 bases, with 19 bases left between them. CDR3 coding DNA: TGTGCCAGCAACGCAAGGGGCGGGGGCCGCTACAATGAGCAGTTCTTC. Protein product: CASNARGGGRYNEQFF.

This chain links TRBV7-8 with TRBJ2-5, with D perhaps matching TRBD2 (6 bases). The DNA end is more similar to TRBJ2-7, so the J call may be wrong. Looked up from germline, CDR1 is SGHVS and CDR2 is FQNEAQ. CDR3 length: 15 amino acids. The CDR3 DNA is TGTGCCAGCAGCTTAAGCGCGGGAAGCTCCTACGAGCAGTACTTC. Amino acid sequence: CASSLSAGSSYEQYF.

In its sample, this clone was seen a few times. The V and J genes are TRBV5-1 and TRBJ1-2, with 11 bases aligning to TRBD1. In germline, CDR1 is SGHRS, CDR2 YFSETQ. J lost 8 bases, V lost 4 bases, and 7 bases had no gene match. CDR3 length: 14 residues. CDR3 coding DNA: TGCGCCAGCAGCACAGGACAGGGGGCGTACGGCTACACCTTC. The encoded protein is CASSTGQGAYGYTF.

The V call is TRBV5-1, the J call TRBJ1-5; the D gene is possibly TRBD1 (5 bases). Germline lookup yields CDR1 SGHRS and CDR2 YFSETQ. V dropped 0 bases and J dropped 7 bases, with 11 bases sitting between them. The CDR3 is 14 residues long. This CDR3 is CASSLESGLQPQHF. The CDR3 DNA sequence: TGCGCCAGCAGCTTGGAGTCAGGGTTACAGCCCCAGCATTTT.

This chain links TRBV29-1 with TRBJ2-7; TRBD2 agrees at 12 bases. The CDR3 contains 18 residues. The germline gives CDR1 SQVTM, CDR2 ANQGSEA. Germline trimming cut 0 bases from V and 0 bases from J; bases unmatched to any gene: 9. The CDR3 nucleotides read TGCAGCGTTGAAGACCCGAGAACGACTAGCGGGAGCTCCTACGAGCAGTACTTC. Translating gives CSVEDPRTTSGSSYEQYF.

This clone was recorded only once. V gene TRBV7-9 combines with J gene TRBJ2-5, with D possibly TRBD2 on 6 matching bases. The J call could be wrong; TRBJ2-7 is a better fit for the DNA end. The V gene's germline CDR1 is SEHNR and CDR2 FQNEAQ (reference sequence). CDR3 length: 16 amino acids. The CDR3 loop reads CASSLAGDFSSYEQYF. DNA for the CDR3: TGTGCCAGCAGCTTAGCGGGGGACTTCAGCTCCTACGAGCAGTACTTC.

The gene calls are TRBV4-3 and TRBJ2-1; D might be TRBD2 (6 bases). The germline gives CDR1 LGHNA, CDR2 YSLEER. The CDR3 has 15 amino acids. Trimming cost V 0 bases and J 7 bases, with 13 bases left between them. CDR3 nucleotides: TGCGCCAGCAGCCAAGATGGGAGGAGGTGGAATGAGCAGTTCTTC. Amino acid sequence: CASSQDGRRWNEQFF.

The chain joins TRBV2 to TRBJ2-3; possible D gene TRBD2, 5 bases. Trimming took 3 bases from V and 0 from J, leaving 22 bases between them. The CDR3 runs to 19 residues. Germline values: CDR1 SNHLY, CDR2 FYNNEI. CDR3 coding DNA: TGTGCCAGCAGTGATCCTCCATGGCGGACTCCGGCTAGCACAGATACGCAGTATTTT. This encodes CASSDPPWRTPASTDTQYF.

In the case of this clone: This same CDR3 is encoded by further DNA sequences in the sample. This chain connects TRBV9 to TRBJ1-2, with D possibly matching TRBD1 (6 bases). Trimming took off 4 bases at V and 2 bases at J, with 9 bases between the two ends. Germline assignment: CDR1 SGDLS and CDR2 YYNGEE. The CDR3 extends over 13 amino acids. The CDR3 DNA reads TGTGCCAGCAGCCCCACAGGGAACTATGGCTACACCTTC. This sequence encodes CASSPTGNYGYTF.

To note about this clone: At the DNA level, this CDR3 is encoded by other sequences in the same sample as well. This chain uses TRBV19 with TRBJ1-2; TRBD1 aligns across 7 bases. Looked up from germline, CDR1 is LNHDA and CDR2 is SQIVND (reference sequence). The length of the CDR3 is 13 residues. V was pared by 5 bases and J by 4 bases, with 4 bases of the junction left unmatched. The CDR3 coding sequence is TGTGCCAGTAGTCTCGGGACAGCCTATGGCTACACCTTC. Translating it yields CASSLGTAYGYTF.

The chain links TRBV4-3 to TRBJ2-1, with D possibly matching TRBD1 (5 bases). The V end lost 2 bases, the J end lost 4 bases, and 12 bases lay between the germline ends. Looked up from germline, CDR1 is LGHNA and CDR2 is YSLEER. This CDR3 is built from 15 residues. The CDR3 loop reads CASSQSLTDYNEQFF. The CDR3 DNA is TGCGCCAGCAGCCAATCTTTGACAGATTACAATGAGCAGTTCTTC.

The J gene is TRBJ2-7, the V gene TRBV5-6, with 7 bases matching TRBD1. V lost 0 bases, J lost 6 bases, and 6 bases stayed unmatched. The CDR3 length is 14 residues. Germline loops: CDR1 SGHDT, CDR2 YYEEEE. CDR3 sequence: CASSLGGGPFEQYF. The CDR3 coding sequence is TGTGCCAGCAGCTTGGGAGGGGGCCCATTCGAGCAGTACTTC.

This sequence joins TRBV10-3 and TRBJ2-1; no firm D call. The germline CDR1 and CDR2 sequences are ENHRY and SYGVKD. The CDR3 covers 13 residues. V was cut by 4 bases and J by 4 bases, with 8 bases left in between. The CDR3 loop reads CAISGGLYNEQFF. The CDR3 bases are TGTGCCATCAGTGGCGGCTTGTACAATGAGCAGTTCTTC.

The rearrangement uses TRBV7-3 and TRBJ2-1; tentative D call: TRBD2 (6 bases). V was clipped by 5 bases and J by 4 bases, with 15 bases between them. Per germline, CDR1 SGHTA and CDR2 FQGTGA. The CDR3 has 15 residues. CDR3 nucleotides: TGTGCCAGCAGCCCGGAGGGACTTGCGTACAATGAGCAGTTCTTC. This translates into CASSPEGLAYNEQFF.

This clone came up a few times. This rearrangement joins TRBV5-8 to TRBJ1-2; 7 bases fit TRBD1. This CDR3 is 15 amino acids long. Germline CDR1 SGHTS, CDR2 YDEGEE. The J segment lost 4 bases and the V segment lost 2 bases, leaving 8 bases of the junction unmatched. The CDR3 coding sequence is TGTGCCAGCAGCTTTTTGGACAGGCACTCCTATGGCTACACCTTC. It translates to CASSFLDRHSYGYTF. Together with reference TRBV5-8 and TRBJ1-2, the CDR3 gives the full variable domain: EAGVTQSPTHLIKTRGQQATLRCSPISGHTSVYWYQQALGLGLQFLLWYDEGEERNRGNFPPRFSGRQFPNYSSELNVNALELEDSALYLCASSFLDRHSYGYTFGSGTRLTVV.

This clone was detected only once. The chain combines TRBV19 with TRBJ2-7, with 10 bases lining up with TRBD1. In germline, CDR1 is LNHDA, CDR2 SQIVND (reference sequence). The CDR3 runs to 13 residues. The V and J ends lost 8 bases and 4 bases, in that order; junction bases with no gene match: 5. CDR3 amino acids: CASEGDRGYEQYF. In DNA, the CDR3 is TGTGCCAGTGAGGGGGACAGGGGATACGAGCAGTACTTC.